These 5 T cell receptor beta chains share one sample of origin, sequenced in a study of cytotoxic CD8 clonotypes in ibrutinib-treated CLL. The repertoire was sequenced with immunoSEQ multiplex PCR; TCRdb's copy has only in-frame clones and lacks some. The table records 70,000 to 80,000 clones, 75% to 90% of them present only once. Sample: PBMCs, taken after 24 months of ibrutinib treatment. All receptors derive from a human donor with chronic lymphocytic leukemia.

Worth noting for this clone: Mismatch with germline at one junction end may stem from a read error. The rearrangement links TRBV2 to TRBJ1-3; no definite D call. From germline, CDR1 is SNHLY and CDR2 FYNNEI. The CDR3 covers 16 residues. The CDR3 here is CASREAPWPGGNTIYF. The CDR3 coding sequence is TGTGCCAGCAGGGAAGCACCGTGGCCCGGTGGAAACACCATATATTTT.

This chain links TRBV20-1 with TRBJ2-7; D is perhaps TRBD1 or TRBD2 (5 bases each). There are 11 residues in the CDR3. Germline CDR1 is DFQATT and CDR2 is SNEGSKA (reference sequence). Trimming left V 7 bases short and J 0 bases short, with 7 bases between. The CDR3 spells CSVGDSYEQYF. The CDR3 region has the DNA TGCAGTGTGGGGGACTCCTACGAGCAGTACTTC.

This chain links TRBV4-3 with TRBJ2-3, with D perhaps TRBD2 (5 bases). The length of the CDR3 is 14 residues. V was shortened by 4 bases and J by 3 bases, with 11 bases between the two germline ends. CDR1 is LGHNA and CDR2 is YSLEER in the germline V gene. CDR3 in amino acids: CASSPLLVTDTQYF. CDR3 DNA: TGCGCCAGCAGCCCTTTACTAGTGACAGATACGCAGTATTTT.

This chain connects TRBV30 to TRBJ1-1; 8 bases fit TRBD1. CDR1 is GTSNPN, CDR2 SVGIG, per germline (reference sequence). J was trimmed by 3 bases and V by 4 bases; bases with no gene match: 13. There are 16 residues in the CDR3. The CDR3 region is CAWKEATGGRDTEAFF. The CDR3, as DNA: TGTGCCTGGAAGGAGGCCACAGGGGGAAGGGACACTGAAGCTTTCTTT. The full variable domain, rest sourced from reference TRBV30 and TRBJ1-1, is SQTIHQWPATLVQPVGSPLSLECTVEGTSNPNLYWYRQAAGRGLQLLFYSVGIGQISSEVPQNLSASRPQDRQFILSSKKLLLSDSGFYLCAWKEATGGRDTEAFFGQGTRLTVV.

This chain joins TRBV11-2 and TRBJ2-5; D possibly uses TRBD1 or TRBD2 (5 bases each). The CDR3 loop spans 13 amino acids. The V and J ends lost 3 bases and 4 bases respectively, with 9 bases between them. The germline CDR1 and CDR2 sequences are SGHAT and FQNNGV. DNA of the CDR3: TGTGCCAGCAGCTTCGGGGACGGAGAGACCCAGTACTTC. Translating it yields CASSFGDGETQYF.